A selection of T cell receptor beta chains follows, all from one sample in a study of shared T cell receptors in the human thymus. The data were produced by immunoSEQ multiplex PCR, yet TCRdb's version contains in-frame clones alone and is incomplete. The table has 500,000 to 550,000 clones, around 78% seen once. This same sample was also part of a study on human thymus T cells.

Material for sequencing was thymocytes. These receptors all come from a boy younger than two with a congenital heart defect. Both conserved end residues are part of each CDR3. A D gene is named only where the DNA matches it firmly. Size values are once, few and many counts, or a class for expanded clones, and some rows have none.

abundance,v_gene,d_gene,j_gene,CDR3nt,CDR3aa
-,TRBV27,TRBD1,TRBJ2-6,TGTGCCAGCAGTCCTGGGACAGGCCACGCCAACGTCCTGACTTTC,CASSPGTGHANVLTF
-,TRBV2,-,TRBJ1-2,TGTGCCAGCAGGGTGATCGAGCGTGAAAACTATGGCTACACCTTC,CASRVIERENYGYTF
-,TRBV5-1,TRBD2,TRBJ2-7,TGCGCCAGCAGCTTGGCTAGCGGCCACTACGAGCAGTACTTC,CASSLASGHYEQYF
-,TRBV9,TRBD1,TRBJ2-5,TGTGCCAGCAGCGCCCTGAGGGGGCGAGAGGGGCCAGAGACCCAGTACTTC,CASSALRGREGPETQYF
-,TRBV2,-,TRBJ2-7,TGTGCCAGCAGGGACTTCCCCATTTTTGAGCAGTACTTC,CASRDFPIFEQYF
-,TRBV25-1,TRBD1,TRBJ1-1,TGTGCCAGCAGTGAATTGGGGACAGGGGGGTGGAACACTGAAGCTTTCTTT,CASSELGTGGWNTEAFF
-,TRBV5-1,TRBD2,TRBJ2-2,TGCGCCAGCAGCTTGGAGGTCCTAGCGGAAAACACCGGGGAGCTGTTTTTT,CASSLEVLAENTGELFF
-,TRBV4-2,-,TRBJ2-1,TGTGCCAGCAGCCGATCAGGACTCCACGGGCAGTTCTTC,CASSRSGLHGQFF
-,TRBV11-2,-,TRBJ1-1,TGTGCCAGCACCAAAGAAGCTTTCTTT,CASTKEAFF
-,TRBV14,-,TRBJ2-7,TGTGCCAGCAGCCAATCGCGGGGTCGCCCCTACGAGCAGTACTTC,CASSQSRGRPYEQYF
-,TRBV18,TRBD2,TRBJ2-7,TGTGCCAGCTCACCAAGACGAGCGGGAAACGAGCAGTACTTC,CASSPRRAGNEQYF
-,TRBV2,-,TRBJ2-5,TGTGCCAGCCCCGGGAGTAGGACCAGACAAGAGACCCAGTACTTC,CASPGSRTRQETQYF
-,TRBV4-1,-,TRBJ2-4,TGCGCCAGCAGCCAAGAAGGGGACTTAGGGAACATTCAGTACTTC,CASSQEGDLGNIQYF
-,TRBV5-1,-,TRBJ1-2,TGCGCCAGCGCCCCCCGCTGGGGAGCTGGCTACACCTTC,CASAPRWGAGYTF
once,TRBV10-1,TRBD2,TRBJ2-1,TGCGCCAGCAGTCGAGACTGGACTAGCGGGAAGAATGAGCAGTTCTTC,CASSRDWTSGKNEQFF
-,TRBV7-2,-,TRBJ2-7,TGTGCCAGCAGCCGGCCCCCGACAGGTGCGAGCTCCTACGAGCAGTACTTC,CASSRPPTGASSYEQYF
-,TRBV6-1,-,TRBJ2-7,TGTGCCAGCCCTCCCCCGGGTGAGGCGGGGGAGCAGTACTTC,CASPPPGEAGEQYF
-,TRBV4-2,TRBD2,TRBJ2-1,TGTGCCAGCAGCCCCTACTTTAGCGGGACCGGGGGCTACAATGAGCAGTTCTTC,CASSPYFSGTGGYNEQFF
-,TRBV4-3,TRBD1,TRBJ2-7,TGCGCCAGCAGCTCAGAAGGGTCGGACAGGGGGTACGAGCAGTACTTC,CASSSEGSDRGYEQYF
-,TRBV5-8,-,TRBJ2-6,TGTGCCAGCAGCCGCGCCGGGGCCAACGTCCTGACTTTC,CASSRAGANVLTF
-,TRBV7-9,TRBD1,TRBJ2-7,TGTGCCAGCAGCCCAAGGGGGCAGGGCTCCTACGAGCAGTACTTC,CASSPRGQGSYEQYF
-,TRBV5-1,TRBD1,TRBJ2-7,TGCGCCAGCAGCTGGGCTCGGGGACAGGGAGTCGACGAGCAGTACTTC,CASSWARGQGVDEQYF
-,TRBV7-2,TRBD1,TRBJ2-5,TGTGCCAGCAGCGCTACAGGGGGAGGCCAAGAGACCCAGTACTTC,CASSATGGGQETQYF
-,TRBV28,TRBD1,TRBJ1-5,TGTGCCAGCAGTCCACAGGGGGCAGGTCAGCCCCAGCATTTT,CASSPQGAGQPQHF
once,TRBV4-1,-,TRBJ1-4,TGCGCCAGCAGCCAAGATATCTGGGGGGGCCCTAATGAAAAACTGTTTTTT,CASSQDIWGGPNEKLFF
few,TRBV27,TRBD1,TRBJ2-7,TGTGCCAGCAGTGGAGGGACAGGGGGCTTCGAGCAGTACTTC,CASSGGTGGFEQYF
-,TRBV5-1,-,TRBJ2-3,TGCGCCAGCAGCTTTCAGGTCCGACGGGACACAGATACGCAGTATTTT,CASSFQVRRDTDTQYF
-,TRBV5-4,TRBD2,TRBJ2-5,TGTGCCAGCAGCTTGATTCTGGGACTAGCGGGAGGGCAAGAGACCCAGTACTTC,CASSLILGLAGGQETQYF